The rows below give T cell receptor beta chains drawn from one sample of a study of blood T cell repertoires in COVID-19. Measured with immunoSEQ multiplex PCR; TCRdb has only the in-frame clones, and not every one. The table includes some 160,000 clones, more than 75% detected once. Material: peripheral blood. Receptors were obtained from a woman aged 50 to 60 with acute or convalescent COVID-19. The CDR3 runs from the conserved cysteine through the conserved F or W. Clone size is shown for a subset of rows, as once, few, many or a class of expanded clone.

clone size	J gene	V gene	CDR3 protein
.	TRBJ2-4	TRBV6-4	CASRGGTRSNIQYF
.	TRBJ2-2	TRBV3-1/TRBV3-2	CASSQAYRGAYTGELFF
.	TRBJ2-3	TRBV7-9	CASSLALGQADTQYF
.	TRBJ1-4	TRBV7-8	CASRSNSPGQSEKLFF
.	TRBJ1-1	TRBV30	CAWSPNDRAEAFF
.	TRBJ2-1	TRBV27	CASRTGRWNNEQFF
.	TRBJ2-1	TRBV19	CASSGTGGRNEQFF
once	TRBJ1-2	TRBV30	CAWRVMGRTFYGYTF
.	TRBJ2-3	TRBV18	CASSPPGTSYTDTQYF
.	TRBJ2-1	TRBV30	CAWSLGTSFFYEQFF
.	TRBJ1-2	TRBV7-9	CASSLVAGGYGYTF
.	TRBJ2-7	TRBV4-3	CASSQDTGTNSYEQYF
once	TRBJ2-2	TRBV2	CARGPSSGELFF
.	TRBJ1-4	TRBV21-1	CASSKLPGVNEKLFF
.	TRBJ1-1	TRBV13	CASRPQGARTEAFF
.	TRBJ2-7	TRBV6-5	CASSLDRASYEQYF
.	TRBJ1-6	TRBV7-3	CASSSRGQGSSPLHF
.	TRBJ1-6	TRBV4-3	CASSQAHPQGAKNSPLHF
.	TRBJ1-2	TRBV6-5	CASSYSGQGANYGYTF
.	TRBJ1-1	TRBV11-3	CASSLRGENTEAFF
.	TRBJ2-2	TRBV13	CASSLYALAGRANTGELFF
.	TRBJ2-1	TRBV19	CASSIITSGVRNEQFF
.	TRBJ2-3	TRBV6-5	CASSYGGAGTDTQYF
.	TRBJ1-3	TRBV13	CASSPRGTGSRYTIYF
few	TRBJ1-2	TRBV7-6	CASSLVGLQGAISF
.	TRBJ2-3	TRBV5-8	CASSPEPGLPSDTQYF